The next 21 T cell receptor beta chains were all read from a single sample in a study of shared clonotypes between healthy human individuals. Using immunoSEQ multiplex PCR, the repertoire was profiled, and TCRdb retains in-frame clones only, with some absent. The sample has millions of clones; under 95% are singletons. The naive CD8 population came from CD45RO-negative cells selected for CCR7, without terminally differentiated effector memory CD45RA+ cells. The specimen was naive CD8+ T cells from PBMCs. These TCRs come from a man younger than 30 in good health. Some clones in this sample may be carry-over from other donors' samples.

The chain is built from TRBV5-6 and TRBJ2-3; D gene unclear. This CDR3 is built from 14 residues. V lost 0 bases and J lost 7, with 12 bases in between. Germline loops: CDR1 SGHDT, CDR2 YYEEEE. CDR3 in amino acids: CASSLGGGFHTQYF. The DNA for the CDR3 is TGTGCCAGCAGCTTGGGAGGTGGGTTTCATACGCAGTATTTT.

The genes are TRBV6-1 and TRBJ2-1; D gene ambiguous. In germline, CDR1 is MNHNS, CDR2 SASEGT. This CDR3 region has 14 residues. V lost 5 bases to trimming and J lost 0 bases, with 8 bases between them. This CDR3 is CASSSQNSYNEQFF. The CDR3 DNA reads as TGTGCCAGCAGTTCTCAAAACTCCTACAATGAGCAGTTCTTC.

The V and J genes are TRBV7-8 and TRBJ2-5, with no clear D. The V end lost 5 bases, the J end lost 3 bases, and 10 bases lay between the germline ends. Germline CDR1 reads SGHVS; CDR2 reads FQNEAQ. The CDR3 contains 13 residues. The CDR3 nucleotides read TGTGCCAGCAGCCAGACCTCGGAAGAGACCCAGTACTTC. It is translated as CASSQTSEETQYF.

This CDR3 reads CSVEDPGIGETQYF. For the CDR3, the DNA is TGCAGCGTTGAAGACCCAGGGATTGGAGAGACCCAGTACTTC. The V call is TRBV29-1, the J call TRBJ2-5; TRBD1 might be the D (5 bases). Trimming left V 0 bases short and J 4 bases short, with 12 bases between. CDR1 is SQVTM, CDR2 ANQGSEA, per germline. This CDR3 is built from 14 residues.

The CDR3 reads CASRAGTVGYEQYF. CDR3 nucleotide sequence: TGTGCCAGCAGGGCCGGGACAGTGGGCTACGAGCAGTACTTC. V usage is TRBV27 and J usage is TRBJ2-5, with 7 bases aligning to TRBD1. The better agreement between TRBJ2-7 and the DNA end casts doubt on the J call. The CDR3 has 14 amino acids. Germline CDR1 reads MNHEY; CDR2 reads SMNVEV (reference sequence).

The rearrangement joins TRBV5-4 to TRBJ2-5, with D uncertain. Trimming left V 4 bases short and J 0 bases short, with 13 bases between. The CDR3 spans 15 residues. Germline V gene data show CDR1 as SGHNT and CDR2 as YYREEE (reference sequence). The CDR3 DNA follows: TGTGCCAGCAGCCACGGCCTTAGGGACCAAGAGACCCAGTACTTC. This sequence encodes CASSHGLRDQETQYF.

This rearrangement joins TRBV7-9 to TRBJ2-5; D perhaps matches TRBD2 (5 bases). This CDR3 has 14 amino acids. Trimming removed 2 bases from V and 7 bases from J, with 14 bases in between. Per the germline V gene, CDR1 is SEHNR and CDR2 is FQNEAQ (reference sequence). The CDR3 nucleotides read TGTGCCAGCAGCTTACCCGGGGAGCGACTGACCCAGTACTTC. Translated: CASSLPGERLTQYF.

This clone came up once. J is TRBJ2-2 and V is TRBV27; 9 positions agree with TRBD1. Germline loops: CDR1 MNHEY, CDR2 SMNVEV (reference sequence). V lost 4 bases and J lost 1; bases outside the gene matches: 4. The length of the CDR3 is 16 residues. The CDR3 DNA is TGTGCCAGCAGTTCCGGGACAGGGCTGAACACCGGGGAGCTGTTTTTT. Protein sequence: CASSSGTGLNTGELFF.

The CDR3 protein is CASSFEGSFWNQPQHF. CDR3 DNA sequence: TGTGCCAGCAGTTTTGAAGGTAGCTTCTGGAATCAGCCCCAGCATTTT. This chain uses TRBV28 with TRBJ1-5; D remains unclear. Germline V lookup: CDR1 MDHEN, CDR2 SYDVKM. The CDR3 contains 16 residues. Trimming removed 3 bases from V and 4 bases from J, with 16 bases in between. The whole variable domain, filled in from reference TRBV28 and TRBJ1-5, reads DVKVTQSSRYLVKRTGEKVFLECVQDMDHENMFWYRQDPGLGLRLIYFSYDVKMKEKGDIPEGYSVSREKKERFSLILESASTNQTSMYLCASSFEGSFWNQPQHFGDGTRLSIL.

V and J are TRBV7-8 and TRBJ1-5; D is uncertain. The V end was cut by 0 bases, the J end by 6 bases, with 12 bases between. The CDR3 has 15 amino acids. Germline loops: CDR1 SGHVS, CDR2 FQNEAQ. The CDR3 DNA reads TGTGCCAGCAGCTTAGCGGAACCTATCACTCAGCCCCAGCATTTT. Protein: CASSLAEPITQPQHF.

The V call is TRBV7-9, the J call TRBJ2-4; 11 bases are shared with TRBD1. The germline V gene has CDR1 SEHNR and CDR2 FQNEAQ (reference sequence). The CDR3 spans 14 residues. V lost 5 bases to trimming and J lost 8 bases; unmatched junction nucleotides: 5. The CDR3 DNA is TGTGCCAGCAGCCCAGGACAGGGGGCCTACATTCAGTACTTC. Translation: CASSPGQGAYIQYF.

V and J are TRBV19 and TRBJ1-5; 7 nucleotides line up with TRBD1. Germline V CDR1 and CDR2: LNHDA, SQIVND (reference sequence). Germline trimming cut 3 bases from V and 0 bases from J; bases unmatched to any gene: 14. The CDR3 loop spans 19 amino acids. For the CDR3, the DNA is TGTGCCAGTAGTATGGTTCCGGGACAGCAGGGTTATAGCAATCAGCCCCAGCATTTT. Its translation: CASSMVPGQQGYSNQPQHF.

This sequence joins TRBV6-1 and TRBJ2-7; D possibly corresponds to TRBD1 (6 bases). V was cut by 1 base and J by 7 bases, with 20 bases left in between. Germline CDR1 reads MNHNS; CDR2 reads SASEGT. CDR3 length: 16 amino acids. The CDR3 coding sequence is TGTGCCAGCAGTGAAGGGAGGACAGTCGCGATGGGGGAGCAGTACTTC. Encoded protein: CASSEGRTVAMGEQYF.

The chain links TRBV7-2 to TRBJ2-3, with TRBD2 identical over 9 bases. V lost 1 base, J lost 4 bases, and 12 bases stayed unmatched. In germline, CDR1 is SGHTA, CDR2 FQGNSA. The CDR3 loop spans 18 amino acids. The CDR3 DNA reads TGTGCCAGCAGCTTAGATTACATCCAGCGGGAGGTTCCAGATACGCAGTATTTT. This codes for CASSLDYIQREVPDTQYF.

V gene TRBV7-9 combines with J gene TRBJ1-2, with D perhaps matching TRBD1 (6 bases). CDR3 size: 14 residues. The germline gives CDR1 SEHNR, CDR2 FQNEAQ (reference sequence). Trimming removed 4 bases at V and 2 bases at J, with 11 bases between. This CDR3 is CASSSKDSNYGYTF. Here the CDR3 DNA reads TGTGCCAGCAGCTCGAAGGACAGCAACTATGGCTACACCTTC.

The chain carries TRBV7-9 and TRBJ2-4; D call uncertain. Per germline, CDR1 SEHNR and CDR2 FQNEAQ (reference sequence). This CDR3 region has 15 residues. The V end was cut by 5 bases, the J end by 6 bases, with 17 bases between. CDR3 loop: CASSLQPIWGNIQYF. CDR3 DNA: TGTGCCAGCAGCCTACAGCCCATTTGGGGAAACATTCAGTACTTC.

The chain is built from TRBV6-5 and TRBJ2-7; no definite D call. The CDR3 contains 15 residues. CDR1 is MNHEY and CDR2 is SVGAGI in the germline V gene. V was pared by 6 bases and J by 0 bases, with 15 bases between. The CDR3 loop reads CASSPVDPSSYEQYF. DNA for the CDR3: TGTGCCAGCAGCCCGGTCGACCCGAGCTCCTACGAGCAGTACTTC.

CDR3 DNA: TGCGCCAGCAGAGGGATTCAATCCTACGAGCAGTACTTC. It encodes CASRGIQSYEQYF. This chain uses TRBV5-1 with TRBJ2-7; D gene uncertain. Germline CDR1 SGHRS, CDR2 YFSETQ. Trimming shortened V by 5 bases and J by 1 base, and 10 bases separated the two germline ends. The CDR3 is made up of 13 amino acids.

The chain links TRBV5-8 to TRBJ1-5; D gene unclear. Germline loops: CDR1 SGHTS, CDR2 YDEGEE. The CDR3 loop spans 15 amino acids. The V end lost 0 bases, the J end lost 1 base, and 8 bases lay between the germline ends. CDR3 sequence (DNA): TGTGCCAGCAGCTTGGCGGGGTCCAGCAATCAGCCCCAGCATTTT. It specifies CASSLAGSSNQPQHF.

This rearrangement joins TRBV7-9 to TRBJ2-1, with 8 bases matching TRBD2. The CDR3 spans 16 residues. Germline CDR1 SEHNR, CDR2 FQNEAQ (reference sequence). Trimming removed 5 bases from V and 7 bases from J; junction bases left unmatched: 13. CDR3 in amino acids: CASSGNREGGMNEQFF. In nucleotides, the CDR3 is TGTGCCAGCAGCGGCAACCGGGAGGGGGGGATGAATGAGCAGTTCTTC.

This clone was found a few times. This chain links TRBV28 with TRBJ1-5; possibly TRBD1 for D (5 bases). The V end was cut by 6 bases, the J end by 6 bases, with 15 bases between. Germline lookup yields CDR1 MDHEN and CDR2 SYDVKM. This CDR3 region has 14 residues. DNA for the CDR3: TGTGCCAGCAGCCATGACAAGGGGAGTCAGCCCCAGCATTTT. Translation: CASSHDKGSQPQHF.